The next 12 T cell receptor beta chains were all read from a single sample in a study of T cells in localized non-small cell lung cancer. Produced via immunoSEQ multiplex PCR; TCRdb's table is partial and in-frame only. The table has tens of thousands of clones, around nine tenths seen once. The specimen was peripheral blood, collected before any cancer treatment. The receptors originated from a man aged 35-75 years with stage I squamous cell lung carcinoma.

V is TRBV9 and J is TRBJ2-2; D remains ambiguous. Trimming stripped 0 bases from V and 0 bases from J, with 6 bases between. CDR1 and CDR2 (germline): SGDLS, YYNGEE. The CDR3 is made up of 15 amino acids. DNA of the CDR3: TGTGCCAGCAGCGTAGGGACCACGAACACCGGGGAGCTGTTTTTT. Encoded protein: CASSVGTTNTGELFF.

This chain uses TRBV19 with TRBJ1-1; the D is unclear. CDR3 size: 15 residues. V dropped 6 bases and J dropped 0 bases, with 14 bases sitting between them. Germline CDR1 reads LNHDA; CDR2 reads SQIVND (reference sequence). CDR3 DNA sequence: TGTGCCAGTAGCCAGACGGTACAGATGAACACTGAAGCTTTCTTT. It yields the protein CASSQTVQMNTEAFF.

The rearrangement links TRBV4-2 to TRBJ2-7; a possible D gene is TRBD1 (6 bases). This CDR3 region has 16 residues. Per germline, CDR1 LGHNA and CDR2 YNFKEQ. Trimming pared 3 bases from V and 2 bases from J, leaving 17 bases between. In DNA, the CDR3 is TGTGCCAGCAGCCACCAATTCCGGGACACCACCTACGAGCAGTACTTC. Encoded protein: CASSHQFRDTTYEQYF.

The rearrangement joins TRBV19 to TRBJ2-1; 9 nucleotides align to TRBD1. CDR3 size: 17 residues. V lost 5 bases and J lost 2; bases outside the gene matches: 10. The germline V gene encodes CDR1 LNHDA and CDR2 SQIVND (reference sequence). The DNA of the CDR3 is TGTGCCAGTAGTCCACAGTCCGGGACAGGGACCTACAATGAGCAGTTCTTC. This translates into CASSPQSGTGTYNEQFF.

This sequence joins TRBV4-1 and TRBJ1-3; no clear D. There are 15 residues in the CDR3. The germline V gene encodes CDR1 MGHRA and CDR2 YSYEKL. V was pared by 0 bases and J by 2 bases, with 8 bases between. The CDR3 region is CASSQDGVTGNTIYF. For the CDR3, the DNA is TGCGCCAGCAGCCAAGATGGGGTAACTGGAAACACCATATATTTT.

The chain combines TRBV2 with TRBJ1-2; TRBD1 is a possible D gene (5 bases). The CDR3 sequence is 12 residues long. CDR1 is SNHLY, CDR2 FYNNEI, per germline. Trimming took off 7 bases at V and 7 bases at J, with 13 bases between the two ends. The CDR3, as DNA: TGTGCCAGCAAGGGGAGGTCAGGTGGCTACACCTTC. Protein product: CASKGRSGGYTF. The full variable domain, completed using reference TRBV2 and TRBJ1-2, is EPEVTQTPSHQVTQMGQEVILRCVPISNHLYFYWYRQILGQKVEFLVSFYNNEISEKSEIFDDQFSVERPDGSNFTLKIRSTKLEDSAMYFCASKGRSGGYTFGSGTRLTVV.

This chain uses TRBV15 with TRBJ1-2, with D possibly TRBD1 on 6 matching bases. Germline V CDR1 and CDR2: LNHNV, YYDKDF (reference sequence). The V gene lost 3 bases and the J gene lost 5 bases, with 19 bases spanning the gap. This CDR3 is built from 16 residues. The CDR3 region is CATSSRQAAVAYGYTF. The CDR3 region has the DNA TGTGCCACCAGCAGTAGACAGGCGGCCGTGGCTTATGGCTACACCTTC.

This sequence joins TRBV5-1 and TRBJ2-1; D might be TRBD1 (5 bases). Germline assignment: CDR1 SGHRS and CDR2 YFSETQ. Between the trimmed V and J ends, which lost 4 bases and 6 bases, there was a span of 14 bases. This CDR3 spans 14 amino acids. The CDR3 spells CASSPQGGINEQFF. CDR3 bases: TGCGCCAGCAGCCCCCAGGGCGGCATCAATGAGCAGTTCTTC.

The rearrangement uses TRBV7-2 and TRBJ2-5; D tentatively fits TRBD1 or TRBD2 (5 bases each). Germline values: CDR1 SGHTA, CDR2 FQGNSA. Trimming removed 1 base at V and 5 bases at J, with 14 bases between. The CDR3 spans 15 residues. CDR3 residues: CASSLGPLGRETQYF. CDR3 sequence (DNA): TGTGCCAGCAGCTTAGGCCCCCTGGGACGGGAGACCCAGTACTTC.

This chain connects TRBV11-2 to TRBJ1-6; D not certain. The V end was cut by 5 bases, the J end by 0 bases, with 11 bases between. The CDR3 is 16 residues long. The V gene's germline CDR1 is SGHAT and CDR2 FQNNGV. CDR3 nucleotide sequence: TGTGCCAGCAGCCCCCCCCCGAGCTCCTATAATTCACCCCTCCACTTT. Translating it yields CASSPPPSSYNSPLHF.

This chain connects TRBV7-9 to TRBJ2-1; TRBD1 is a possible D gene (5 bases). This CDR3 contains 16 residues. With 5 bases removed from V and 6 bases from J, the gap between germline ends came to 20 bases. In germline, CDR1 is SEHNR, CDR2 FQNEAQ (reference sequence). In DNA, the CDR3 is TGTGCCAGCAGCCTTCCTGAGGCAGGGTACCCCAATGAGCAGTTCTTC. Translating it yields CASSLPEAGYPNEQFF.

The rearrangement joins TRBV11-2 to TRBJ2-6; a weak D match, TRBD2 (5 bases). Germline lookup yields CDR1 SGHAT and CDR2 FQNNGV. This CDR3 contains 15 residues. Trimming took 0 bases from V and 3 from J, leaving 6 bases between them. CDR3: CASSLERGGANVLTF. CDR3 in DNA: TGTGCCAGCAGCTTAGAACGGGGTGGGGCCAACGTCCTGACTTTC.